Listed here are 17 T cell receptor beta chains from one sample, sequenced in a study of blood T cell repertoires in COVID-19. Sequencing used immunoSEQ multiplex PCR; TCRdb keeps in-frame clones, though not all of them. The sample records some 320,000 clones, roughly 90% being singletons. Source material: PBMCs or T cells enriched from blood (not recorded which). The receptor set was obtained from a man aged 60-69 years who had recovered from COVID-19.

V usage is TRBV7-2 and J usage is TRBJ1-1; TRBD1 aligns across 7 bases. The CDR3 has 14 amino acids. Trimming took 5 bases from V and 1 from J; bases not matched to a gene: 4. Germline lookup yields CDR1 SGHTA and CDR2 FQGNSA. For the CDR3, the DNA is TGTGCCAGCAGCCCAGGACAGGCGAACACTGAAGCTTTCTTT. This encodes CASSPGQANTEAFF.

Regarding this clone: One end of the junction is discordant with germline, which a read error may explain. This sequence joins TRBV4-1 and TRBJ1-4; TRBD1 matches at 8 bases. Germline V gene sequence: CDR1 MGHRA, CDR2 YSYEKL. This CDR3 has 12 amino acids. CDR3 nucleotide sequence: TGCGCCAGCAGCCAAGTTCGGGGGGACAGGATTTTT. Translating gives CASSQVRGDRIF.

V and J are TRBV18 and TRBJ2-2; D may be TRBD1 (6 bases). The V end lost 1 base, the J end lost 0 bases, and 15 bases lay between the germline ends. The length of the CDR3 is 18 residues. Germline lookup yields CDR1 KGHSH and CDR2 LQKENI. The CDR3 DNA reads TGTGCCAGCTCACCACGTGGGACAAGGACCGCGAACACCGGGGAGCTGTTTTTT. Translation gives CASSPRGTRTANTGELFF.

Notes on this clone: This sample also contains other DNA sequences that code for the same CDR3. This sequence joins TRBV19 and TRBJ2-7, with 9 positions matching TRBD1. There are 15 residues in the CDR3. J gave up 3 bases and V 6 bases, and 9 bases lay outside the gene matches. From germline, CDR1 is LNHDA and CDR2 SQIVND (reference sequence). Here the CDR3 reads CASRPRDREYYEQYF. CDR3 DNA: TGTGCCAGTAGGCCCCGGGACAGGGAATACTACGAGCAGTACTTC.

The chain couples TRBV9 to TRBJ2-3; weak D call: TRBD2 (6 bases). The CDR3 has 16 amino acids. Trimming left V 0 bases short and J 5 bases short, with 16 bases between. Germline V gene sequence: CDR1 SGDLS, CDR2 YYNGEE. The CDR3 bases are TGTGCCAGCAGCGTAGTCGGAAGCGGAGGGTTAGATACGCAGTATTTT. The encoded protein is CASSVVGSGGLDTQYF.

This chain connects TRBV16 to TRBJ1-2; D is unresolved. Germline assignment: CDR1 KGHSY and CDR2 FQNENV. V lost 2 bases and J lost 8, with 24 bases in between. The CDR3 consists of 17 residues. This CDR3 is CASSQLPAVSGEEGYTF. CDR3 bases: TGTGCCAGCAGCCAACTCCCCGCGGTCTCCGGAGAGGAGGGCTACACCTTC.

This clone has only a few counts. The chain joins TRBV5-4 to TRBJ2-7, with D maybe TRBD1 (6 bases). The CDR3 is made up of 15 amino acids. Germline lookup yields CDR1 SGHNT and CDR2 YYREEE (reference sequence). V dropped 4 bases and J dropped 0 bases, with 14 bases sitting between them. The CDR3 sequence is CASSQGTTSSYEQYF. The CDR3 nucleotides read TGTGCCAGCAGCCAGGGGACGACCAGCTCCTACGAGCAGTACTTC.

V gene TRBV6-5 combines with J gene TRBJ2-2; TRBD1 matches at 7 bases. Trimming removed 2 bases from V and 11 bases from J; junction bases left unmatched: 11. Looked up from germline, CDR1 is MNHEY and CDR2 is SVGAGI. This CDR3 has 15 amino acids. In nucleotides, the CDR3 is TGTGCCAGCAGTTACCTTTTGACAGGGCAAACCGAGCTGTTTTTT. It translates to CASSYLLTGQTELFF.

The V gene is TRBV19, the J gene TRBJ2-1; 10 bases align to TRBD2. Trimming removed 5 bases from V and 4 bases from J; junction bases left unmatched: 5. Germline V gene lookup returns CDR1 LNHDA and CDR2 SQIVND (reference sequence). This CDR3 contains 15 residues. CDR3 DNA: TGTGCCAGTAGTGTAGGACTAGCGGAGTACAATGAGCAGTTCTTC. It translates to CASSVGLAEYNEQFF. Using reference TRBV19 and TRBJ2-1 for the parts outside the CDR3, the full variable domain is DGGITQSPKYLFRKEGQNVTLSCEQNLNHDAMYWYRQDPGQGLRLIYYSQIVNDFQKGDIAEGYSVSREKKESFPLTVTSAQKNPTAFYLCASSVGLAEYNEQFFGPGTRLTVL.

Here the CDR3 DNA reads TGTGCCAGCAGCACCCATGGGGGCGGGAGGAGCAATGAGCAGTTCTTC. Translation gives CASSTHGGGRSNEQFF. The chain joins TRBV7-3 to TRBJ2-1, with TRBD2 matching over 8 bases. V lost 5 bases to trimming and J lost 6 bases; unmatched junction nucleotides: 12. The CDR3 length is 16 residues. Germline V gene lookup returns CDR1 SGHTA and CDR2 FQGTGA.

This chain connects TRBV4-3 to TRBJ2-7; the match to TRBD1 covers 9 bases. Germline loops: CDR1 LGHNA, CDR2 YSLEER. V shed 4 bases, J shed 1 base, and the junction held 5 bases outside the gene matches. This CDR3 has 15 amino acids. The CDR3 reads CASSPGGTGSYEQYF. In DNA form, the CDR3 reads TGCGCCAGCAGCCCCGGTGGGACAGGGTCCTACGAGCAGTACTTC.

This sequence joins TRBV3-1 (or the pseudogene TRBV3-2) and TRBJ2-3; TRBD2 agrees at 7 bases. Germline V gene lookup returns CDR1 LGHDT and CDR2 YNNKEL (reference sequence). There are 15 residues in the CDR3. Trimming at V came to 3 bases and at J to 0 bases, leaving 3 bases not matched to a gene. The CDR3 DNA reads TGTGCCAGCAGCCAGTACGGGGGGAGCACAGATACGCAGTATTTT. Translated: CASSQYGGSTDTQYF.

V and J are TRBV5-4 and TRBJ2-2; possibly TRBD1 for D (5 bases). This CDR3 has 16 amino acids. Trimming left V 4 bases short and J 7 bases short, with 20 bases between. Per germline, CDR1 SGHNT and CDR2 YYREEE (reference sequence). The CDR3 DNA is TGTGCCAGCAGCCGACCACCGCAGGGCGAAGGCGGGGAGCTGTTTTTT. This encodes CASSRPPQGEGGELFF.

This chain joins TRBV18 and TRBJ2-1, with D tentatively TRBD2 (6 bases). V gave up 0 bases and J gave up 3 bases, with 21 bases separating them. This CDR3 is built from 19 residues. The V gene's germline CDR1 is KGHSH and CDR2 LQKENI. DNA for the CDR3: TGTGCCAGCTCACCACCGCGTAGAATAAATGTAGCGGTCTACAATGAGCAGTTCTTC. Encoded protein: CASSPPRRINVAVYNEQFF.

The chain recombines TRBV5-1 with TRBJ1-2, with TRBD1 as a possible D gene (6 bases). Trimming cost V 0 bases and J 5 bases, with 8 bases left between them. Germline V gives CDR1 SGHRS, CDR2 YFSETQ. The CDR3 is made up of 13 amino acids. DNA of the CDR3: TGCGCCAGCAGCTTGGGGGGGCAGTATGGCTACACCTTC. The encoded protein is CASSLGGQYGYTF. Using reference TRBV5-1 and TRBJ1-2 for the parts outside the CDR3, the full variable domain is KAGVTQTPRYLIKTRGQQVTLSCSPISGHRSVSWYQQTPGQGLQFLFEYFSETQRNKGNFPGRFSGRQFSNSRSEMNVSTLELGDSALYLCASSLGGQYGYTFGSGTRLTVV.

The rearrangement uses TRBV6-2 or TRBV6-3 and TRBJ1-1; D ambiguous. CDR3 length: 17 amino acids. Trimming shortened V by 1 base and J by 3 bases, and 18 bases separated the two germline ends. CDR1 and CDR2 (germline): MNHEY, SVGEGT. The CDR3 bases are TGTGCCAGCAGTTACTACGGGTTGGGAGACGGGGACACTGAAGCTTTCTTT. Amino acids: CASSYYGLGDGDTEAFF.

The V and J genes are TRBV10-3 and TRBJ1-1; D call uncertain. This CDR3 has 12 residues. The ends were cut back, 3 bases at V and 5 bases at J, with 7 bases in the middle. CDR1 and CDR2 (germline): ENHRY, SYGVKD. The CDR3: CAISEGRTEAFF. The CDR3, as DNA: TGTGCCATCAGTGAAGGGAGGACTGAAGCTTTCTTT.